The present TCR beta chain was sequenced within a study of Ad26.COV2.S vaccination and SARS-CoV-2 variants. About the research overall: A participant enrolled in the COV1001 Ad26.COV2.S trial arm provided the sample. Study observations and caveats: TCR breadth and depth analyses may have underestimated total T cell responses. Post-vaccination spike-specific CD8+ and CD4+ T cell responses reportedly had substantial breadth.

Notes on this clone: Antigen unknown.

The treatment denotes: 15 to 20 received Ad26.COV2.S at low or high dose, single or two shots; roughly five received placebo; per-sample allocation not given. It was on day 63 after the first vaccine or placebo injection that samples were taken. Its platform was an Ad26 vector, and its expressed antigen was Wuhan-strain SARS-CoV-2 spike. The length of the CDR3 is 16 residues. The trim removed 1 base at V and 4 bases at J, leaving 9 bases unmatched. The V gene's germline CDR1 is SGHVS and CDR2 FNYEAQ. Using immunoSEQ multiplex PCR, the repertoire was profiled, and TCRdb retains in-frame clones only, with some absent. The repertoire holds about 350,000 clones, with around 84% as singletons.

This chain links TRBV7-6 with TRBJ1-1; 7 nucleotides line up with TRBD1. Source: peripheral blood, taken in a trial of Ad26.COV2.S vaccine versus placebo. This sequence was found in a person between 18 and 59 years old who received the Ad26.COV2.S COVID-19 vaccine or a placebo. DNA for the CDR3: TGTGCCAGCAGCTTAGAGAAGTCCTCAGGGGGCACTGAAGCTTTCTTT. This gives the protein CASSLEKSSGGTEAFF.